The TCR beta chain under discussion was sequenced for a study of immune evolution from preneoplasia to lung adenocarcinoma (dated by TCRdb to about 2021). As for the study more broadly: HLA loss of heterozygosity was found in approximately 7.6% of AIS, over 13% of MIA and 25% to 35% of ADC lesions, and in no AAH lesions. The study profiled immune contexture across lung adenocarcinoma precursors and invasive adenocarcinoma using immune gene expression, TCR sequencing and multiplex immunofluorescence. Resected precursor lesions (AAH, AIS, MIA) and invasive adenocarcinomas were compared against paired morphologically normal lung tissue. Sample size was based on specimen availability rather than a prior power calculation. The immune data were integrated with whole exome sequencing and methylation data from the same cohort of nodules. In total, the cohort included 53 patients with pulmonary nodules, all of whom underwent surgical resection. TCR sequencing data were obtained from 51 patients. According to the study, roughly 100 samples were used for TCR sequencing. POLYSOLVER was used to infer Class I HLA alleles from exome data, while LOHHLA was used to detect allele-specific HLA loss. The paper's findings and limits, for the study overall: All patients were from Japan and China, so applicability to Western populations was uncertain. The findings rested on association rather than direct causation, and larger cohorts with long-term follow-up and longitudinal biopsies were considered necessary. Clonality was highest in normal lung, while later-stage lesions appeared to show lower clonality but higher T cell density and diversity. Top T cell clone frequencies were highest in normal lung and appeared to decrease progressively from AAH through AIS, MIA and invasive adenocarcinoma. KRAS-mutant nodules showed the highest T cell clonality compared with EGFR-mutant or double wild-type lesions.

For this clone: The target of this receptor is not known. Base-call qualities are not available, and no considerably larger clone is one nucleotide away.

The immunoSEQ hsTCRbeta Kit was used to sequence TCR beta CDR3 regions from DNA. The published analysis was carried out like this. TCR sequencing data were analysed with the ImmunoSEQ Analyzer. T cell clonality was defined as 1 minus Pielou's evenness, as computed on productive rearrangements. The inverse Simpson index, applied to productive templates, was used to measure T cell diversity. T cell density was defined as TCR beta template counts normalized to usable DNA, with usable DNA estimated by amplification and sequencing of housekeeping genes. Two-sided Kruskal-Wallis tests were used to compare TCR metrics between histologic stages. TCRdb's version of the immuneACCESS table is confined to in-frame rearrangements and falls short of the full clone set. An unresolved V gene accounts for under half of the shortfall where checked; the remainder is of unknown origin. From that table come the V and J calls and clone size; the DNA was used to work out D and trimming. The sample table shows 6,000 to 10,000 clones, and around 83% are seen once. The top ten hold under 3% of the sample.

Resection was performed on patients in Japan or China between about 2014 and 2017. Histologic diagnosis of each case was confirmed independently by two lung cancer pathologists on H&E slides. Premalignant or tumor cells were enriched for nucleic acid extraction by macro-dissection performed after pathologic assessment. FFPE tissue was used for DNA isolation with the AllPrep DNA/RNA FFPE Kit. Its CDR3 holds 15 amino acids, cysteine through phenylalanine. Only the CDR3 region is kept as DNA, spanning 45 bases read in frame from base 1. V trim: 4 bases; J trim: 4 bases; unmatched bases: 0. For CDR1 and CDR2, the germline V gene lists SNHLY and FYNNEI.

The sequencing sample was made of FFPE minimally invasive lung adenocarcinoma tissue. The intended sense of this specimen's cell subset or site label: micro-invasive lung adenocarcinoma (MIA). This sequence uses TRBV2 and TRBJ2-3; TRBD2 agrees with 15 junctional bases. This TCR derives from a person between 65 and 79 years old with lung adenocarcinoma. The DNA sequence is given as TGTGCCAGCAGTGGGACTAGCGGGAGGGCAGATACGCAGTATTTT. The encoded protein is CASSGTSGRADTQYF.